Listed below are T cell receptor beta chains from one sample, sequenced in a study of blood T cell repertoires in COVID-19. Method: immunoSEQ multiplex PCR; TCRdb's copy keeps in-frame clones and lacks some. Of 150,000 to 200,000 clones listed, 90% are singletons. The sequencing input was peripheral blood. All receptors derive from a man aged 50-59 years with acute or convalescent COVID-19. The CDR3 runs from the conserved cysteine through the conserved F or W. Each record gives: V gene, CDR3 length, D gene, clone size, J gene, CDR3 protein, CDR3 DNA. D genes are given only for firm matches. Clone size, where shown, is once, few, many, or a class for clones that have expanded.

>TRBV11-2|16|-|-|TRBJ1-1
CASSNRPGTPTYEAFF
TGTGCCAGCAGCAATAGGCCCGGGACACCAACTTATGAGGCTTTCTTT
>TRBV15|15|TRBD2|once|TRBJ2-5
CATSRGLAPQETQYF
TGTGCCACCAGCAGAGGACTAGCGCCCCAAGAGACCCAGTACTTC
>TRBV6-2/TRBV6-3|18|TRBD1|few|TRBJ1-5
CASSFVGQGATLNQPQHF
TGTGCCAGCAGTTTTGTTGGACAGGGCGCTACCCTTAATCAGCCCCAGCATTTT
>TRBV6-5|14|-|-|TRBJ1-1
CASSYSQGNTEAFF
TGTGCCAGCAGTTACTCTCAGGGAAACACTGAAGCTTTCTTT
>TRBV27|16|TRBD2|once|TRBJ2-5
CASSARTSGSQKTQYF
TGTGCCAGCAGTGCCCGGACTAGCGGGAGCCAAAAGACCCAGTACTTC
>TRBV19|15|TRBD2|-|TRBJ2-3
CASSKAGGPADTQYF
TGTGCCAGTAGTAAAGCGGGAGGGCCCGCAGATACGCAGTATTTT
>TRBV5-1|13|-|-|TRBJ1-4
CASSLSGEEKLFF
TGCGCCAGCAGCTTGTCGGGGGAAGAAAAACTGTTTTTT
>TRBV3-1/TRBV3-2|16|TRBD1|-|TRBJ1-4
CASSLRDSGRNEKLFF
TGTGCCAGCAGCCTCCGGGACAGCGGGCGTAATGAAAAACTGTTTTTT
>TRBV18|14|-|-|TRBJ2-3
CASSPGQSTDTQYF
TGTGCCAGCTCACCGGGGCAGAGCACAGATACGCAGTATTTT
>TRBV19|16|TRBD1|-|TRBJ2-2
CASSIDGAGGTGELFF
TGTGCCAGTAGTATAGATGGGGCAGGGGGCACCGGGGAGCTGTTTTTT
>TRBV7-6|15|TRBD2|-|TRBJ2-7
CASSARLAGGYEQYF
TGTGCCAGCAGCGCCCGACTAGCGGGAGGTTACGAGCAGTACTTC
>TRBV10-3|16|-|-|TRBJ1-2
CAISESRKGQNYGYTF
TGTGCCATCAGTGAGTCGAGGAAAGGACAAAACTATGGCTACACCTTC
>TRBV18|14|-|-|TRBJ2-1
CASSPDSSYNEQFF
TGTGCCAGCTCGCCGGACAGCTCCTACAATGAGCAGTTCTTC
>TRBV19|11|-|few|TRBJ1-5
CATGWNQPQHF
TGTGCCACAGGGTGGAATCAGCCCCAGCATTTT
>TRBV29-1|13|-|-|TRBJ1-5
CSVAGGGNQPQHF
TGCAGCGTTGCGGGCGGGGGCAATCAGCCCCAGCATTTT
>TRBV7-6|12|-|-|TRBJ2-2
CASRDSTGELFF
TGTGCCAGCCGCGACAGCACCGGGGAGCTGTTTTTT
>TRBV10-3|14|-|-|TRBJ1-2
CAISESETNYGYTF
TGTGCCATCAGTGAGTCGGAGACGAACTATGGCTACACCTTC